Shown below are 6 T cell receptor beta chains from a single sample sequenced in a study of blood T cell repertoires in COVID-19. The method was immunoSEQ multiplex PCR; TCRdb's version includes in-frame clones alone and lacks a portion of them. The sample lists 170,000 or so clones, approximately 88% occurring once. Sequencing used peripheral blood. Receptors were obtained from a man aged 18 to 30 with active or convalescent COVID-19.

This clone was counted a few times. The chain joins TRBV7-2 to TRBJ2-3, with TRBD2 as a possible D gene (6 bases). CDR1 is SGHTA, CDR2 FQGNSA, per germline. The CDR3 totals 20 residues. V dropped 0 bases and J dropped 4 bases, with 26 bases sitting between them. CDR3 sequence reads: CASSLAGAAWRPPSADTQYF. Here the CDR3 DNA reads TGTGCCAGCAGCTTAGCCGGGGCCGCCTGGCGACCCCCTAGCGCAGATACGCAGTATTTT.

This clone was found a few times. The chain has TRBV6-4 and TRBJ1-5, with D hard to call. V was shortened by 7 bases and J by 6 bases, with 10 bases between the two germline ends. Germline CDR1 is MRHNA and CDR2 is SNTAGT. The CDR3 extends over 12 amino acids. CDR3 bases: TGTGCCAGCAATCCAGTTTTTCAGCCCCAGCATTTT. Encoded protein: CASNPVFQPQHF.

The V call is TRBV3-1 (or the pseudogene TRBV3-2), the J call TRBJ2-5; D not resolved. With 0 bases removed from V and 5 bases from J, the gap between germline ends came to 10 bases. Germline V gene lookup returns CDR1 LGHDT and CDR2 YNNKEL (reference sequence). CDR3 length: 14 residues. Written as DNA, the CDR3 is TGTGCCAGCAGCCAAGATCGATCCGGGGAGACCCAGTACTTC. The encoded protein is CASSQDRSGETQYF.

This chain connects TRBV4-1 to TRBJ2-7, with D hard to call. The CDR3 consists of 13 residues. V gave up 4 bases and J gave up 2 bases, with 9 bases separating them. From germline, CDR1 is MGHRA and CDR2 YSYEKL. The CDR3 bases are TGCGCCAGCAGCCCGGGTCCTACCTACGAGCAGTACTTC. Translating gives CASSPGPTYEQYF.

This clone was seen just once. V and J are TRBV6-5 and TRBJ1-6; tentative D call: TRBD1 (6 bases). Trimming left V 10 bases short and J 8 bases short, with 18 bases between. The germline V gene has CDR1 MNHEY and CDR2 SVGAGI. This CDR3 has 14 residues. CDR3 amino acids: CANKGQGSDSPLHF. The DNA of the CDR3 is TGTGCCAACAAAGGGCAGGGGAGCGATTCACCCCTCCACTTT.

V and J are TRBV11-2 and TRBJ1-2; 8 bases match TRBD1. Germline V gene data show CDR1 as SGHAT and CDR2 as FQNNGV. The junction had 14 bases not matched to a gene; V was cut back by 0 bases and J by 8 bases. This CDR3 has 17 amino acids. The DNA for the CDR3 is TGTGCCAGCAGCTTAGACTTAGTCGGACAGGGATCATCCGGCTACACCTTC. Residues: CASSLDLVGQGSSGYTF.